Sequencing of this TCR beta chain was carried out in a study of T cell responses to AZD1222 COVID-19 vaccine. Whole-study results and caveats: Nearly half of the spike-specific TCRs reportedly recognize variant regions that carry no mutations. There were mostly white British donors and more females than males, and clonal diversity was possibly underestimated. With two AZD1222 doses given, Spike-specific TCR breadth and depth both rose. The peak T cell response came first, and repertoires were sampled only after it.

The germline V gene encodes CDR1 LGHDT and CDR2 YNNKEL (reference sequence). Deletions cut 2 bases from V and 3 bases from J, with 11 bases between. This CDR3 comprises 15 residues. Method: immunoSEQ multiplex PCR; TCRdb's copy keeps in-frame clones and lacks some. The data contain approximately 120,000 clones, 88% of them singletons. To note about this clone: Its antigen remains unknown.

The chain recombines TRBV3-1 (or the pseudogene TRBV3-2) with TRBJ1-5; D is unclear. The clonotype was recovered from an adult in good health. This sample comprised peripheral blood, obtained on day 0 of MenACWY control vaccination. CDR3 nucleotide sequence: TGTGCCAGCAGCCAATATCAACAGCCCAATCAGCCCCAGCATTTT. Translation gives CASSQYQQPNQPQHF.